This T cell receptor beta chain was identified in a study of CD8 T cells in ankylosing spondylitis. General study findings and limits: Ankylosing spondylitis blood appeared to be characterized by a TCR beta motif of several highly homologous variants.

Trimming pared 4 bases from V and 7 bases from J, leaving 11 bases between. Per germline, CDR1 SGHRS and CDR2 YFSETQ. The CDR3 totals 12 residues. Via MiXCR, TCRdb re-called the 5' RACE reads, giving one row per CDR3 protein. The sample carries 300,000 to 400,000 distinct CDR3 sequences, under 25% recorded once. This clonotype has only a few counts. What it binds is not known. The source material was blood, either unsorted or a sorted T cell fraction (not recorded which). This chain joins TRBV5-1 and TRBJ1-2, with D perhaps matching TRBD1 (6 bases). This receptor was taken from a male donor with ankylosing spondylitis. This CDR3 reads CASSGQQGGYTF. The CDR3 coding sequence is TGCGCCAGCAGCGGACAACAGGGTGGCTACACCTTC.